Included here is one T cell receptor beta chain sequence, with context. Its antigen remains unidentified. V lost 4 bases and J 6 bases, leaving 10 bases between the germline ends. This CDR3 contains 12 residues. TCRdb recomputed calls from the reads with MiXCR, one row per CDR3 protein. The top ten hold approximately 69% of the sample, which has under 120,000 distinct CDR3 sequences, around 40% seen once. The data derive from a study of T cell repertoires in cytomegalovirus infection. Study information: Through public TCR beta signatures, both CMV infection and matching HLA type were indicated. Whole-study findings and limits: Dominating the ex vivo response were HLA-C-restricted CMV-specific TCR beta clonotypes. Cumulative frequency of public TCR beta families picked out carriers of CMV plus the relevant HLA.

Sequences were derived from CD8+ T cells from cultured PBMCs, sampled from culture after CMV antigen stimulation. This clonotype was sampled from a human donor in good health (CMV status not recorded). Some clones in this sample may be carry-over from other donors' samples. The chain is built from TRBV12-3 or TRBV12-4 and TRBJ2-7; D gene ambiguous. This CDR3 is CASSSSILEQYF. Here the CDR3 DNA reads TGTGCCAGCAGTTCCTCGATCCTCGAGCAGTACTTC.